This passage covers 31 T cell receptor beta chains from one sample sequenced in a study of blood T cell repertoires in COVID-19. Some clones are missing from TCRdb's copy, which holds only in-frame ones; the method was immunoSEQ multiplex PCR. Altogether about 260,000 clones are present, approximately 86% being singletons, with the ten largest covering around a tenth. The source material was peripheral blood. All receptors come from a man aged 40-55 years who had recovered from COVID-19.

The V call is TRBV6-5, the J call TRBJ1-6; perhaps TRBD1 as D (5 bases). Trimming took off 5 bases at V and 7 bases at J, with 15 bases between the two ends. Germline V gene lookup returns CDR1 MNHEY and CDR2 SVGAGI. The CDR3 sequence is 15 residues long. In nucleotides, the CDR3 is TGTGCCAGCAGTACCCAGGGCCGGGCAAATTCACCCCTCCACTTT. Residues: CASSTQGRANSPLHF.

V usage is TRBV19 and J usage is TRBJ1-2, with a weak D call TRBD1 (6 bases). This CDR3 contains 15 residues. V was shortened by 4 bases and J by 0 bases, with 12 bases between the two germline ends. The germline V gene encodes CDR1 LNHDA and CDR2 SQIVND (reference sequence). This CDR3 is CASSTDSTPNYGYTF. CDR3 nucleotide sequence: TGTGCCAGTAGTACGGACAGCACACCTAACTATGGCTACACCTTC.

The table lists this clone with a count of one. The CDR3 sequence: CASSSLSTGSNQPQHF. The CDR3 DNA reads as TGTGCCAGCAGCTCCCTTTCGACGGGTAGCAATCAGCCCCAGCATTTT. This sequence joins TRBV5-6 and TRBJ1-5, with D unresolved. Trimming stripped 3 bases from V and 0 bases from J, with 13 bases between. CDR1 is SGHDT, CDR2 YYEEEE, per germline. The CDR3 has 16 residues.

A single count supports this clone. V gene TRBV4-3 combines with J gene TRBJ2-3, with 10 bases that match TRBD2. CDR1 and CDR2 (germline): LGHNA, YSLEER. The ends lost 3 bases at V and 2 bases at J; junction bases unmatched: 8. There are 17 residues in the CDR3. This CDR3 is CASSQGLARDPTDTQYF. The CDR3 coding sequence is TGCGCCAGCAGCCAGGGACTAGCGCGGGACCCCACAGATACGCAGTATTTT.

The chain couples TRBV2 to TRBJ1-4; TRBD1 is a possible D gene (5 bases). The germline V and J ends were trimmed by 8 bases and 7 bases, with 14 bases remaining between them. The CDR3 is made up of 13 amino acids. Per germline, CDR1 SNHLY and CDR2 FYNNEI. As DNA, the CDR3 is TGTGCCAGCGAGGGACTTGGAGCTGAAAAACTGTTTTTT. As protein: CASEGLGAEKLFF.

The chain links TRBV20-1 to TRBJ1-4; D unresolved. This CDR3 has 11 residues. CDR1 and CDR2 from the germline V gene are DFQATT and SNEGSKA (reference sequence). V gave up 3 bases and J gave up 8 bases, with 7 bases separating them. The DNA for the CDR3 is TGCAGTGCTAGGAAGGAGGAAAAACTGTTTTTT. Protein: CSARKEEKLFF.

The chain is built from TRBV3-1 (or the pseudogene TRBV3-2) and TRBJ1-1; D unclear. V gave up 1 base and J gave up 2 bases, with 11 bases separating them. Per the germline V gene, CDR1 is LGHDT and CDR2 is YNNKEL (reference sequence). The CDR3 has 15 residues. Here the CDR3 reads CASSQGRGVNTEAFF. In nucleotides, the CDR3 is TGTGCCAGCAGCCAAGGGAGAGGAGTAAACACTGAAGCTTTCTTT.

A remark on this clone: Distinct nucleotide sequences in the sample also encode this CDR3. The V gene is TRBV4-1, the J gene TRBJ2-1; 8 nucleotides agree with TRBD2. After removal of 0 bases from V and 4 bases from J, the junction contained 8 bases not matched to a gene. CDR3 length: 17 residues. From germline, CDR1 is MGHRA and CDR2 YSYEKL. The DNA of the CDR3 is TGCGCCAGCAGCCAAGAATCGTCGGGGGGGTCATACAATGAGCAGTTCTTC. It yields the protein CASSQESSGGSYNEQFF.

The chain combines TRBV7-8 with TRBJ2-7, with D hard to call. V was shortened by 1 base and J by 5 bases, with 12 bases between the two germline ends. Germline values: CDR1 SGHVS, CDR2 FQNEAQ. The CDR3 contains 14 residues. CDR3 loop: CASSLVSVPNEQYF. The CDR3 DNA reads as TGTGCCAGCAGCTTAGTCTCCGTCCCTAACGAGCAGTACTTC.

The J gene is TRBJ1-2, the V gene TRBV3-1 (or the pseudogene TRBV3-2), with 7 nucleotides matching TRBD1. The CDR3 sequence is 16 residues long. J gave up 5 bases and V 1 base, and 10 bases lay outside the gene matches. Germline CDR1 and CDR2: LGHDT and YNNKEL (reference sequence). This CDR3 reads CASSQGRGGAGYGYTF. Here the CDR3 DNA reads TGTGCCAGCAGCCAAGGGAGAGGGGGCGCGGGGTATGGCTACACCTTC.

This clone has only one observation. This chain joins TRBV19 and TRBJ2-7; the match to TRBD2 covers 7 bases. Per the germline V gene, CDR1 is LNHDA and CDR2 is SQIVND (reference sequence). V gave up 3 bases and J gave up 0 bases; unmatched junction bases: 17. The CDR3 loop spans 19 amino acids. DNA of the CDR3: TGTGCCAGTAGTATTGGGTTGAGGCTAGCGGTCCCAAGCTCCTACGAGCAGTACTTC. This gives the protein CASSIGLRLAVPSSYEQYF.

CDR3 residues: CASSLRGGRRTYNSPLHF. Here the CDR3 DNA reads TGTGCCAGCAGTTTACGAGGAGGGCGGAGAACATATAATTCACCCCTCCACTTT. The rearrangement joins TRBV27 to TRBJ1-6; D not certain. Germline loops: CDR1 MNHEY, CDR2 SMNVEV (reference sequence). This CDR3 contains 18 residues. Trimming stripped 2 bases from V and 4 bases from J, with 18 bases between.

The chain couples TRBV7-9 to TRBJ1-1, with 10 bases aligning to TRBD1. This CDR3 has 19 amino acids. Germline-derived CDR1 and CDR2 are SEHNR and FQNEAQ (reference sequence). Trimming at V came to 5 bases and at J to 2 bases, leaving 17 bases not matched to a gene. As DNA, the CDR3 is TGTGCCAGCAGCGTCAATGGCCGGGACAGGGGCCGAAAAAACACTGAAGCTTTCTTT. It encodes CASSVNGRDRGRKNTEAFF.

The chain recombines TRBV19 with TRBJ1-1; D call uncertain. Trimming stripped 1 base from V and 1 base from J, with 7 bases between. There are 14 residues in the CDR3. Per the germline V gene, CDR1 is LNHDA and CDR2 is SQIVND (reference sequence). The CDR3 is CASSIVVRNTEAFF. In DNA form, the CDR3 reads TGTGCCAGTAGTATAGTGGTGCGGAACACTGAAGCTTTCTTT.

This chain links TRBV19 with TRBJ2-7; D is unclear. The V gene lost 5 bases and the J gene lost 6 bases, with 11 bases spanning the gap. Germline-derived CDR1 and CDR2 are LNHDA and SQIVND (reference sequence). The CDR3 runs to 12 residues. The CDR3 nucleotides are TGTGCCAGTAGTTCCCGACTCGGCGAGCAGTACTTC. Protein: CASSSRLGEQYF.

This clone has just a few counts. The V call is TRBV10-3, the J call TRBJ2-7, with D unresolved. CDR1 is ENHRY and CDR2 is SYGVKD in the germline V gene. The CDR3 runs 12 residues. Trimming shortened V by 8 bases and J by 6 bases, and 14 bases separated the two germline ends. This CDR3 is CAIGVVASEQYF. Here the CDR3 DNA reads TGTGCCATCGGAGTGGTGGCGTCCGAGCAGTACTTC.

V usage is TRBV6-1 and J usage is TRBJ1-6; TRBD1 might be the D (5 bases). The V end was cut by 3 bases, the J end by 8 bases, with 8 bases between. The germline V gene has CDR1 MNHNS and CDR2 SASEGT. The CDR3 totals 13 residues. The CDR3 DNA follows: TGTGCCAGCAGTGACAGGGAACATTCACCCCTCCACTTT. Protein product: CASSDREHSPLHF.

J is TRBJ2-2 and V is TRBV12-5; 9 nucleotides match TRBD1. Germline V CDR1 and CDR2: LGHNT, FRNRAP. This CDR3 has 15 residues. The trim removed 6 bases at V and 5 bases at J, leaving 7 bases unmatched. CDR3 in amino acids: CASGPGTGQTGELFF. The CDR3 nucleotides are TGTGCTAGTGGCCCTGGGACAGGGCAAACCGGGGAGCTGTTTTTT.

The rearrangement joins TRBV7-8 to TRBJ2-1; possibly TRBD1 for D (6 bases). CDR3 length: 15 amino acids. Trimming took off 5 bases at V and 6 bases at J, with 17 bases between the two ends. Germline V lookup: CDR1 SGHVS, CDR2 FQNEAQ. The CDR3 spells CASSDTGIRRNEQFF. The CDR3 nucleotides read TGTGCCAGCAGCGATACAGGGATTCGCCGCAATGAGCAGTTCTTC.

The chain links TRBV6-1 to TRBJ2-1; D unresolved. CDR1 is MNHNS, CDR2 SASEGT, per germline. CDR3 size: 13 residues. Trimming shortened V by 5 bases and J by 9 bases, and 14 bases separated the two germline ends. The CDR3 loop reads CASSSPGVGEQFF. The CDR3, as DNA: TGTGCCAGCAGTTCTCCCGGTGTTGGTGAGCAGTTCTTC.

V is TRBV5-4 and J is TRBJ1-1, with D perhaps matching TRBD1 (5 bases). CDR1 SGHNT and CDR2 YYREEE come from the germline V gene (reference sequence). Deletions cut 4 bases from V and 4 bases from J, with 17 bases between. The CDR3 contains 15 residues. The CDR3 reads CASSDPRGSFTEAFF. CDR3 DNA: TGTGCCAGCAGCGACCCCCGGGGGAGTTTCACTGAAGCTTTCTTT.

This chain connects TRBV6-2 or TRBV6-3 to TRBJ2-1; no clear D. The CDR3 is 14 residues long. The V and J ends lost 0 bases and 6 bases respectively, with 9 bases between them. CDR1 is MNHEY, CDR2 SVGEGT, per germline. For the CDR3, the DNA is TGTGCCAGCAGTTACTCATACTTTGTCAATGAGCAGTTCTTC. It translates to CASSYSYFVNEQFF.

The chain links TRBV10-3 to TRBJ1-3; 7 positions agree with TRBD1. The V and J ends lost 6 bases and 0 bases, in that order; junction bases with no gene match: 11. The CDR3 is made up of 17 amino acids. Germline CDR1 ENHRY, CDR2 SYGVKD. This chain's CDR3 is CAIRPARQGPSGNTIYF. CDR3 coding DNA: TGTGCCATCAGGCCCGCCCGACAGGGACCCTCTGGAAACACCATATATTTT.

The chain recombines TRBV27 with TRBJ2-6; a weak D match, TRBD1 (5 bases). There are 16 residues in the CDR3. The germline gives CDR1 MNHEY, CDR2 SMNVEV (reference sequence). V shed 4 bases and J shed 1 base, with 11 bases lying between them. CDR3 sequence reads: CASSYRQFSGANVLTF. CDR3 bases: TGTGCCAGCAGTTACCGACAGTTTTCTGGGGCCAACGTCCTGACTTTC. The full variable domain, its missing parts supplied by reference TRBV27 and TRBJ2-6, is EAQVTQNPRYLITVTGKKLTVTCSQNMNHEYMSWYRQDPGLGLRQIYYSMNVEVTDKGDVPEGYKVSRKEKRNFPLILESPSPNQTSLYFCASSYRQFSGANVLTFGAGSRLTVL.

The gene calls are TRBV3-1 (or the pseudogene TRBV3-2) and TRBJ2-3; D possibly corresponds to TRBD2 (6 bases). Per germline, CDR1 LGHDT and CDR2 YNNKEL (reference sequence). The CDR3 totals 16 residues. Trimming took 0 bases from V and 3 from J, leaving 13 bases between them. The CDR3 loop is CASSQDTGVATDTQYF. The CDR3 DNA reads as TGTGCCAGCAGCCAAGATACGGGAGTCGCGACAGATACGCAGTATTTT.

This rearrangement joins TRBV19 to TRBJ2-7, with 8 bases aligning to TRBD1. CDR1 is LNHDA, CDR2 SQIVND, per germline (reference sequence). V shed 5 bases and J 0 bases; nucleotides not matched to a gene: 6. This CDR3 spans 15 amino acids. In nucleotides, the CDR3 is TGTGCCAGTAGTCCGGGACAGGCAAGCTCCTACGAGCAGTACTTC. Translation: CASSPGQASSYEQYF.

The chain carries TRBV30 and TRBJ1-5; TRBD1 is a possible D gene (5 bases). The CDR3 is made up of 16 amino acids. The V gene lost 2 bases and the J gene lost 0 bases, with 14 bases spanning the gap. Germline V gene lookup returns CDR1 GTSNPN and CDR2 SVGIG (reference sequence). The chain's CDR3 is CAWSRRDGLSNQPQHF. The CDR3 region has the DNA TGTGCCTGGAGTCGGAGGGACGGCCTTAGCAATCAGCCCCAGCATTTT.

In this sample, this clone turned up once. The CDR3 reads CASSYGGTDYGYTF. In DNA, the CDR3 is TGTGCCAGCAGTTACGGGGGCACTGACTATGGCTACACCTTC. The J gene is TRBJ1-2, the V gene TRBV6-5; possibly TRBD1 for D (6 bases). CDR1 and CDR2 from the germline V gene are MNHEY and SVGAGI. Trimming took off 2 bases at V and 3 bases at J, with 10 bases between the two ends. The CDR3 loop spans 14 amino acids.

This clone occurred a few times. The CDR3 sequence is CASSKVWDLACPGDGYTF. DNA of the CDR3: TGTGCCAGCAGCAAAGTATGGGACTTGGCTTGCCCCGGCGATGGCTACACCTTC. The chain links TRBV21-1 to TRBJ1-2. TRBV21-1 is assigned pseudogene status. The CDR3 runs 18 residues.

This chain links TRBV27 with TRBJ2-7; TRBD2 matches 9 bases. The CDR3 is 14 residues long. Germline V CDR1 and CDR2: MNHEY, SMNVEV (reference sequence). Losses at the gene ends were 6 bases for V and 5 bases for J; bases not matched to a gene: 8. Here the CDR3 reads CASRGLASSNEQYF. In DNA form, the CDR3 reads TGTGCCAGCAGGGGACTAGCCAGTAGCAACGAGCAGTACTTC.

This clone was observed a handful of times. V is TRBV25-1 and J is TRBJ1-6, with D possibly being TRBD1 (5 bases). This CDR3 region has 13 residues. Germline V lookup: CDR1 MGHDK, CDR2 SYGVNS. The V gene lost 6 bases and the J gene lost 8 bases, with 11 bases spanning the gap. The CDR3 bases are TGTGCCAGCAGGGGGGGGTTTGATTCACCCCTCCACTTT. This gives the protein CASRGGFDSPLHF.